This entry describes one T cell receptor (beta chain). No antigen is known for it. Per-base qualities were not stored, and no clone one base away is much larger. This entry comes from a study of T cells in Graves' hyperthyroidism and ophthalmopathy (dated by TCRdb to the late 2010s). Background for the entire study: Peripheral blood was sampled at the time of initial diagnosis, prior to any treatment. The paper describes TCR Vbeta CDR3 sequencing of about 140 peripheral blood samples, made up of fewer than 50 ophthalmopathy patients, approximately 73 hyperthyroidism patients and roughly 17 progressor patients. In addition, the study compared T-cell repertoires in thyroid tissue and in blood from about 6 Graves' hyperthyroidism patients. To identify TCR V-J signatures that set the groups apart, the researchers used a discovery cohort of 100 patients, made up of 40 to 45 with Graves' ophthalmopathy and around 58 with stable Graves' hyperthyroidism. An independent validation cohort of about 19 hyperthyroidism patients and approximately 16 patients who later progressed to ophthalmopathy tested prospective prediction of ophthalmopathy. Once sampling was done, hyperthyroidism patients were given methimazole at a starting dose of 30 mg daily, whereas ophthalmopathy patients were given high-dose intravenous methylprednisolone. The roughly 100 discovery patients were divided at random into training and test sets in a 7:3 ratio.

The hyperthyroidism patients were between 18 and 65 years old and newly diagnosed, with a disease duration of less than 2 months. Patients with uncontrolled infections, other autoimmune diseases, pregnancy or lactation were excluded. Diagnoses were based on clinical symptoms, serum thyroxine and TRAb, thyroid ultrasound and orbital computed tomography. For progressor patients, blood was drawn at the first diagnosis of hyperthyroidism, before any ophthalmopathy symptoms had appeared. PBMCs were isolated from around 10 ml of fresh peripheral blood by Ficoll-Paque density gradient centrifugation. Progressor patients were first diagnosed with Graves' hyperthyroidism and then developed ophthalmopathy during follow-up. Total RNA was extracted with Trizol reagent, and quality was checked on an Agilent 2100 Bioanalyzer. Amplification of TCR beta CDR3 regions was carried out from RNA transcripts. For the first round of RT-PCR on the TCR CDR3, the HTBI primer set was used together with the Qiagen OneStep RT-PCR kit. The libraries were constructed in a second round of multiplex PCR and then size-selected and purified. Libraries were sequenced paired-end with 100 bp reads on an Illumina HiSeq2000. On the authors' methods: SOAPnuke was used to process the raw data, throwing out any read that contained adapters or uncalled bases, had a mean Phred below 15, or lacked an exact constant-primer or identifier match. COPE v1.2.5 was used to merge high-quality paired reads, and clonotypes were defined as unique nucleotide sequences. Clonotypes were aligned to IMGT TRBV, TRBD and TRBJ reference segments using MiTCR v1.1. The analysis included only V-J combinations with a frequency above 0.0001, which together covered more than 98% of the repertoires. A TCS score was defined as the ratio between F50 (clonal expansion) and ExV (chaos), using BLOSUM62-based TCRdist between CDR3 peptides within each V-J. Welch's t-statistics and random forest reduced fewer than 550 V-J features to 10 to 15, which were used in a naive Bayes classifier (R e1071). TCRdb ran its own pipeline on the public reads, namely fastp trimming at Q25 and MiXCR clone calling, and kept in-frame beta chains. Duplicate CDR3 protein sequences are folded into a single record with the most common DNA and genes. The V and J calls, along with clone size, are taken from TCRdb and not from the paper's own processing. The sample table shows approximately 720,000 distinct CDR3 sequences, and roughly a sixth are seen once. The ten largest clonotypes hold approximately 16% of the sample.

Overall results and qualifications from the work: Most expanded thyroid clonotypes (frequency above 0.001) were also detected in blood, a finding suggesting that blood repertoires may reflect thyroid immune responses. A 13 V-J signature model separated ophthalmopathy from stable hyperthyroidism, with roughly 88% sensitivity and approximately 81% specificity in cross-validation and 80%/75% in testing. During validation, the model predicted progression to ophthalmopathy a median of about 6.5 months ahead of onset, with almost 71% sensitivity and around 73% specificity. No statistical method was used to fix the sample size in advance, and group allocation was not hidden from the investigators.

From a lookup of the germline V gene, CDR1 and CDR2 are MGHRA and YSYEKL. From the cysteine through the phenylalanine, the CDR3 covers 16 amino acids. Just the 48-base CDR3 DNA is kept, in frame starting at base 1. Between the V and J ends, shortened by 4 bases and 0 bases respectively, the junction contains 12 bases. This receptor was obtained from a woman between 45 and 60 years old with Graves' hyperthyroidism that later progressed to Graves' ophthalmopathy. What was sequenced was blood. The rearranged chain carries TRBV4-1 and TRBJ1-4, with an unclear D gene assignment. The bases read TGCGCCAGCAGCCCCCATGTCCCGGCAACTAATGAAAAACTGTTTTTT. Its coded protein is CASSPHVPATNEKLFF.